This TCR beta chain was observed in a study of blood T cell repertoires in COVID-19. Turning to the study itself: COVID-19 samples collected from the United States, Italy and Spain covered acute and convalescent phases. In each case, the material was cDNA or gDNA derived from T cells, B-cell-depleted T cells, or PBMCs.

CDR3 size: 15 residues. Germline V gene data show CDR1 as SGHRS and CDR2 as YFSETQ. The V end was cut by 2 bases, the J end by 7 bases, with 16 bases between. Per the original methods: Quantification of nucleated cells was approximated via reference gene primer amplification. The data were produced by immunoSEQ multiplex PCR, yet TCRdb's version contains in-frame clones alone and is incomplete. That table supplies the V and J calls and clone size; D and trimming were determined from the DNA. The repertoire has 200,000 to 300,000 clones, about four fifths of them found once; the top ten carry roughly a tenth.

Sequenced input: peripheral blood. The sequence was collected from a woman of 80 years or more with acute or convalescent COVID-19. The chain carries TRBV5-1 and TRBJ1-5; D gene ambiguous. The CDR3 loop is CASSLRSGSGQPQHF. In nucleotides, the CDR3 is TGCGCCAGCAGCTTAAGGTCGGGGTCGGGACAGCCCCAGCATTTT.